The 15 T cell receptor beta chains below were found in one sample sequenced in a study of HIV-infected patients and healthy controls. All unsorted peripheral T cells were captured because whole blood was used without fractionation. Approximately 510 ng RNA was reverse transcribed with alpha and beta constant-region primers. Separate chain-specific third strand synthesis with multiplexing indices produced the alpha and beta libraries. TCRdb processed the 5' RACE reads anew with MiXCR; each CDR3 protein has one entry. The sample contains over 15,000 distinct CDR3 sequences, about 8.9% of which appear only once. Input material: blood. The receptors here all came from an adult in good health.

This clonotype was counted a few times. In DNA form, the CDR3 reads TGTGCCAGCAGCTTGGTCGTGGGGAGCACTGAAGCTTTCTTT. Translated: CASSLVVGSTEAFF. The chain carries TRBV5-4 and TRBJ1-1; no definite D call. Trimming removed 0 bases at V and 4 bases at J, with 10 bases between. Germline CDR1 and CDR2: SGHNT and YYREEE (reference sequence). The CDR3 has 14 residues.

This clonotype has at least ten counts. The chain is built from TRBV7-9 and TRBJ2-2, with D unclear. V lost 4 bases and J 0 bases, leaving 12 bases between the germline ends. Germline assignment: CDR1 SEHNR and CDR2 FQNEAQ (reference sequence). The CDR3 is 16 residues long. This chain's CDR3 is CASSSIAGSNTGELFF. The CDR3 nucleotides are TGTGCCAGCAGCTCAATTGCTGGATCGAACACCGGGGAGCTGTTTTTT.

Notes on this clonotype: This may be a read error: a much more frequent sequence differs by one nucleotide. The chain employs TRBV6-5 and TRBJ2-7, with 7 bases identical to TRBD2. This CDR3 has 13 residues. Looked up from germline, CDR1 is MNHEY and CDR2 is SVGAGI. The CDR3 here is CASMRETPYEEYF. The CDR3, as DNA: TGTGCCAGCATGCGGGAGACTCCCTACGAGGAGTACTTC.

Many counts were recorded for this clonotype. This chain uses TRBV30 with TRBJ1-4; D is undetermined. The CDR3 extends over 11 amino acids. V lost 3 bases to trimming and J lost 7 bases, with 6 bases between them. Germline V CDR1 and CDR2: GTSNPN, SVGIG (reference sequence). The CDR3 DNA sequence: TGTGCCTGGAGATTGGGTGAAAAACTGTTTTTT. This sequence encodes CAWRLGEKLFF.

By its share, this clonotype is medium-sized (0.01 to 0.1%). J is TRBJ2-7 and V is TRBV5-5; a possible D gene is TRBD2 (6 bases). Germline V gene sequence: CDR1 SGHKS, CDR2 YYEKEE (reference sequence). The CDR3 has 17 amino acids. V was pared by 3 bases and J by 0 bases, with 19 bases between. The CDR3 DNA follows: TGTGCCAGCAGCTCGCCCCTTAAACGGGGGAGCTCCTACGAGCAGTACTTC. It codes for CASSSPLKRGSSYEQYF.

This clonotype was observed many times. This rearrangement joins TRBV20-1 to TRBJ2-1; TRBD1 aligns across 7 bases. The J segment lost 4 bases and the V segment lost 2 bases, leaving 8 bases of the junction unmatched. The length of the CDR3 is 15 residues. The germline CDR1 and CDR2 sequences are DFQATT and SNEGSKA (reference sequence). CDR3 DNA sequence: TGCAGTGCTAGATATGAGGGGGCGGGTTACAATGAGCAGTTCTTC. As protein: CSARYEGAGYNEQFF.

This clonotype is medium-sized. The chain recombines TRBV5-1 with TRBJ1-1; D call uncertain. Germline CDR1 and CDR2: SGHRS and YFSETQ. Trimming pared 1 base from V and 1 base from J, leaving 8 bases between. The CDR3 totals 14 residues. CDR3 in amino acids: CASSLTGENTEAFF. CDR3 sequence (DNA): TGCGCCAGCAGCTTGACGGGAGAGAACACTGAAGCTTTCTTT.

J is TRBJ2-4 and V is TRBV28; D is ambiguous. In germline, CDR1 is MDHEN, CDR2 SYDVKM. Trimming cost V 4 bases and J 0 bases, with 7 bases left between them. This CDR3 region has 14 residues. The CDR3 DNA reads as TGTGCCAGCAGTTCTCGACTAGCCAAAAACATTCAGTACTTC. Its translation is CASSSRLAKNIQYF.

This clonotype came up many times. The rearrangement links TRBV19 to TRBJ2-4, with 8 nucleotides matching TRBD2. Germline V lookup: CDR1 LNHDA, CDR2 SQIVND (reference sequence). This CDR3 contains 18 residues. V lost 6 bases, J lost 0 bases, and 13 bases stayed unmatched. The CDR3 DNA follows: TGTGCCAGTAGACGACAGGCGGGGGGCCCCCTAGCCAAAAACATTCAGTACTTC. Residues: CASRRQAGGPLAKNIQYF.

The chain joins TRBV11-1 to TRBJ2-5; D call uncertain. The CDR3 has 13 amino acids. Germline CDR1 and CDR2: SGHAT and FQDESV (reference sequence). The V gene lost 6 bases and the J gene lost 0 bases, with 8 bases spanning the gap. In DNA form, the CDR3 reads TGTGCCAGCAGGTTACTAAACCAAGAGACCCAGTACTTC. This encodes CASRLLNQETQYF.

V is TRBV14 and J is TRBJ2-5, with D uncertain. Trimming took 5 bases from V and 3 from J, leaving 10 bases between them. Germline V gene sequence: CDR1 SGHDN, CDR2 FVKESK. The CDR3 length is 13 residues. The CDR3 region is CASSEQLKETQYF. The CDR3 DNA is TGTGCCAGCAGCGAACAGCTTAAAGAGACCCAGTACTTC.

There are many counts of this clonotype. The rearrangement links TRBV20-1 to TRBJ2-3; D unresolved. The germline gives CDR1 DFQATT, CDR2 SNEGSKA (reference sequence). V lost 6 bases and J 6 bases, leaving 19 bases between the germline ends. The CDR3 loop spans 14 amino acids. As DNA, the CDR3 is TGCAGTGCCCTCCCATTCAGTTTACACGATACGCAGTATTTT. Its translation: CSALPFSLHDTQYF.

In this sample, this clonotype turned up many times. The chain combines TRBV29-1 with TRBJ2-5, with TRBD1 matching over 11 bases. V lost 7 bases and J lost 5; bases outside the gene matches: 3. The germline CDR1 and CDR2 sequences are SQVTM and ANQGSEA. The CDR3 is 12 amino acids. Here the CDR3 reads CSADRGLETQYF. The CDR3 coding sequence is TGCAGCGCGGACAGGGGGCTTGAGACCCAGTACTTC.

This clonotype was seen at least ten times. The CDR3 sequence is CASSSRIYRKQPQHF. CDR3 nucleotide sequence: TGTGCCAGCAGTTCTCGAATTTACCGTAAGCAGCCCCAGCATTTT. This sequence joins TRBV28 and TRBJ1-5; D remains ambiguous. CDR1 and CDR2 (germline): MDHEN, SYDVKM. Trimming took off 4 bases at V and 7 bases at J, with 17 bases between the two ends. The CDR3 totals 15 residues.

This clonotype appeared many times. The rearrangement links TRBV19 to TRBJ2-3, with D possibly TRBD2 on 6 matching bases. Germline-derived CDR1 and CDR2 are LNHDA and SQIVND (reference sequence). This CDR3 is 15 amino acids long. The V gene lost 6 bases and the J gene lost 1 base, with 14 bases spanning the gap. For the CDR3, the DNA is TGTGCCAGTAGCATGACTAGTCCCCGCACAGATACGCAGTATTTT. Amino acid sequence: CASSMTSPRTDTQYF.